This TCR beta chain was observed in a study of OX40 agonist ivuxolimab in advanced cancers. The CDR3 has 13 residues. In germline, CDR1 is MNHEY, CDR2 SMNVEV (reference sequence). V lost 2 bases and J 6 bases, leaving 11 bases between the germline ends. Method: immunoSEQ multiplex PCR; TCRdb's copy keeps in-frame clones and lacks some. The sample has nearly 50,000 clones; 70% to 90% are singletons. This material consisted of CD4+ or CD8+ T cells sorted from blood, taken in a trial of the OX40 agonist ivuxolimab. The receptor was derived from an adult with an advanced solid tumor such as melanoma, head and neck, liver or kidney cancer. V is TRBV27 and J is TRBJ2-7; tentatively, D is TRBD1 or TRBD2 (5 bases each). The DNA for the CDR3 is TGTGCCAGCAGTTTAATGAATGGGGGCGAGCAGTACTTC. Residues: CASSLMNGGEQYF.